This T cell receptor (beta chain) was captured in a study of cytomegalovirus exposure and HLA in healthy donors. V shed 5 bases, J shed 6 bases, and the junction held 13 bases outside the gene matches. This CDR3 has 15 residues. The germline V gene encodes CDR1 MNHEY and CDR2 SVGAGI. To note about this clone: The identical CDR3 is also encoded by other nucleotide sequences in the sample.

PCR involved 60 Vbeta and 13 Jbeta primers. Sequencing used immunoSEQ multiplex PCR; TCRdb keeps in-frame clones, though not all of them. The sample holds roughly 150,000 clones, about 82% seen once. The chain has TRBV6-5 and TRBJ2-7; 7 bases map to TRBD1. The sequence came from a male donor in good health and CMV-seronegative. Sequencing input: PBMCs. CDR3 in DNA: TGTGCCAGCAGTCGATGGGCGACAGGGAGCAGCGAGCAGTACTTC. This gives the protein CASSRWATGSSEQYF.